This section outlines one T cell receptor (beta chain) sequence together with its context. Its antigen remains unknown. This PCR relied on a set of 60 Vbeta primers and 13 Jbeta primers. Libraries were prepared by immunoSEQ multiplex PCR; TCRdb keeps only in-frame clonotypes and omits some of them. The sample carries 100,000 to 150,000 clones, less than 80% recorded once. The source of the sample is a study of cytomegalovirus exposure and HLA in healthy donors. About the study: Among roughly 180 million T cells, an earlier analysis found 90 million to 130 million unique TCR beta sequences. Regarding the study as a whole: The study recorded some 160 TCR beta chains that were cytomegalovirus-associated. Most of the CMV-associated TCR beta chains (in a later analysis) appeared to be HLA-restricted. Fewer N-insertions (relative to the approximately 670-donor mean) were reportedly seen in an Asian-associated ancestry cluster in a later analysis.

The germline V and J ends were trimmed by 11 bases and 0 bases, with 23 bases remaining between them. Germline V gene sequence: CDR1 MNHEY, CDR2 SMNVEV (reference sequence). The CDR3 loop spans 17 amino acids. The receptor's source is a man aged 35-49 years in good health and CMV-seropositive. The rearrangement uses TRBV27 and TRBJ1-5; TRBD1 might be the D (5 bases). The sequenced material came from PBMCs. CDR3 region: CAAGPAGEYYSNQPQHF. CDR3 sequence (DNA): TGTGCCGCAGGGCCGGCAGGCGAATACTATAGCAATCAGCCCCAGCATTTT.